A single sample is the source of the 24 T cell receptor beta chains below, sequenced in a study of control samples from healthy donors and cancer patients. Clones were read by immunoSEQ multiplex PCR, and TCRdb kept only the in-frame ones, dropping some. This sample has approximately 70,000 clones, with roughly 84% found just once. Material for sequencing was blood. The source is a man aged 50-59 years in good health.

The chain links TRBV18 to TRBJ1-2; D gene uncertain. Germline V lookup: CDR1 KGHSH, CDR2 LQKENI. The CDR3 is made up of 14 amino acids. The V end lost 5 bases, the J end lost 8 bases, and 18 bases lay between the germline ends. The CDR3: CASSSAGVRNGYTF. CDR3 coding DNA: TGTGCCAGCTCATCGGCCGGGGTTCGGAACGGCTACACCTTC.

This clone appeared a few times. V gene TRBV3-1 (or the pseudogene TRBV3-2) combines with J gene TRBJ2-3; TRBD2 aligns across 15 bases. After removal of 0 bases from V and 3 bases from J, the junction contained 4 bases not matched to a gene. Germline CDR1 is LGHDT and CDR2 is YNNKEL (reference sequence). This CDR3 comprises 18 residues. The CDR3 loop reads CASSQEGLAGGGTDTQYF. The CDR3 bases are TGTGCCAGCAGCCAAGAGGGACTAGCGGGGGGCGGGACAGATACGCAGTATTTT.

This chain uses TRBV5-6 with TRBJ1-1; D is possibly TRBD1 (5 bases). This CDR3 region has 15 residues. CDR1 is SGHDT, CDR2 YYEEEE, per germline. V shed 4 bases and J shed 3 bases, with 16 bases lying between them. CDR3 coding DNA: TGTGCCAGCAGCGGGATCCTCGGGGGGGACACTGAAGCTTTCTTT. It translates to CASSGILGGDTEAFF.

This clone has just a few counts. The chain has TRBV7-2 and TRBJ2-7; 9 nucleotides agree with TRBD1. Germline lookup yields CDR1 SGHTA and CDR2 FQGNSA. The CDR3 runs 14 residues. After removal of 5 bases from V and 7 bases from J, the junction contained 9 bases not matched to a gene. The CDR3 is CASSTSQGAVEQYF. The CDR3 DNA follows: TGTGCCAGCAGCACATCACAGGGGGCAGTGGAGCAGTACTTC. The full variable domain, in which reference TRBV7-2 and TRBJ2-7 provide the parts outside the CDR3, is GAGVSQSPSNKVTEKGKDVELRCDPISGHTALYWYRQSLGQGLEFLIYFQGNSAPDKSGLPSDRFSAERTGGSVSTLTIQRTQQEDSAVYLCASSTSQGAVEQYFGPGTRLTVT.

The V gene is TRBV9, the J gene TRBJ2-2; D is ambiguous. This CDR3 is 13 amino acids long. CDR1 is SGDLS, CDR2 YYNGEE, per germline. Trimming took 0 bases from V and 7 from J, leaving 7 bases between them. In nucleotides, the CDR3 is TGTGCCAGCAGCGTAGTATTGGGCGGGGAGCTGTTTTTT. Encoded protein: CASSVVLGGELFF.

The chain uses TRBV5-5 and TRBJ1-4; D is unclear. The CDR3 length is 13 residues. Trimming left V 1 base short and J 8 bases short, with 9 bases between. Germline loops: CDR1 SGHKS, CDR2 YYEKEE (reference sequence). In nucleotides, the CDR3 is TGTGCCAGCAGCTTGTTGCGGGTGGAAAAACTGTTTTTT. It yields the protein CASSLLRVEKLFF.

This clone was recorded only once. The chain couples TRBV10-2 to TRBJ1-2; 12 nucleotides agree with TRBD1. The CDR3 contains 15 residues. The germline V gene encodes CDR1 WSHSY and CDR2 SAAADI. J was trimmed by 4 bases and V by 5 bases; bases with no gene match: 5. The DNA for the CDR3 is TGCGCCAGCAGTCCCCGGGACAGGGGGCTCTATGGCTACACCTTC. This sequence encodes CASSPRDRGLYGYTF.

The CDR3 nucleotides are TGTGCCAGCAGCCTTAGAGGGAGGGCCTTAGATACGCAGTATTTT. Translated, it gives CASSLRGRALDTQYF. This sequence joins TRBV6-5 and TRBJ2-3, with 7 bases fitting TRBD2. There are 15 residues in the CDR3. The junction had 11 bases not matched to a gene; V was cut back by 6 bases and J by 5 bases. CDR1 is MNHEY and CDR2 is SVGAGI in the germline V gene.

V usage is TRBV7-2 and J usage is TRBJ1-1; 7 bases are shared with TRBD1. Germline V gene sequence: CDR1 SGHTA, CDR2 FQGNSA. This CDR3 has 11 amino acids. The trim removed 5 bases at V and 11 bases at J, leaving 5 bases unmatched. The CDR3 DNA reads as TGTGCCAGCAGCCCGACAGGGACGGCTTTCTTT. This translates into CASSPTGTAFF.

The rearrangement joins TRBV5-6 to TRBJ1-4; D ambiguous. V shed 1 base and J shed 0 bases, with 10 bases lying between them. From germline, CDR1 is SGHDT and CDR2 YYEEEE. The CDR3 covers 16 residues. The CDR3 coding sequence is TGTGCCAGCAGCTTGCAAGGGATTGCAACTAATGAAAAACTGTTTTTT. Translated, it gives CASSLQGIATNEKLFF.

The J gene is TRBJ1-1, the V gene TRBV13, with D possibly matching TRBD1 (5 bases). V shed 2 bases and J shed 1 base, with 5 bases lying between them. The V gene's germline CDR1 is PRHDT and CDR2 FYEKMQ (reference sequence). CDR3 length: 13 amino acids. The CDR3 spells CASSLQGNTEAFF. CDR3 DNA: TGTGCCAGCAGCTTACAGGGGAACACTGAAGCTTTCTTT.

This sequence joins TRBV10-3 and TRBJ1-1, with D possibly matching TRBD1 (5 bases). The CDR3 runs to 14 residues. Germline V CDR1 and CDR2: ENHRY, SYGVKD. V was trimmed by 3 bases and J by 4 bases, leaving 12 bases between them. The CDR3 nucleotides are TGTGCCATCAGTGATATCAGGGCGGGCACTGAAGCTTTCTTT. It encodes CAISDIRAGTEAFF.

The chain carries TRBV27 and TRBJ2-7; TRBD1 aligns across 8 bases. The J segment lost 4 bases and the V segment lost 5 bases, leaving 7 bases of the junction unmatched. The CDR3 is 14 amino acids. Germline V gene lookup returns CDR1 MNHEY and CDR2 SMNVEV (reference sequence). The DNA for the CDR3 is TGTGCCAGCAGTATAATGGACAGGGCTTACGAGCAGTACTTC. Amino acid sequence: CASSIMDRAYEQYF.

V gene TRBV3-1 (or the pseudogene TRBV3-2) combines with J gene TRBJ2-2; D is unclear. There are 12 residues in the CDR3. Germline CDR1 is LGHDT and CDR2 is YNNKEL (reference sequence). Trimming removed 6 bases from V and 5 bases from J, with 7 bases in between. The CDR3 nucleotides read TGTGCCAGCAGGCACGAAACCGGGGAGCTGTTTTTT. Its protein is CASRHETGELFF.

This clone was observed once. The chain links TRBV6-9 to TRBJ1-1; D remains unclear. The CDR3 runs 12 residues. V was shortened by 0 bases and J by 6 bases, with 5 bases between the two germline ends. Per the germline V gene, CDR1 is MNHGY and CDR2 is SVAAGI. DNA of the CDR3: TGTGCCAGCAGTTATTCCGAGTCTGAAGCTTTCTTT. Its translation is CASSYSESEAFF.

The rearrangement links TRBV7-2 to TRBJ2-7, with no clear D. Trimming removed 1 base at V and 0 bases at J, with 7 bases between. This CDR3 has 14 amino acids. Germline V CDR1 and CDR2: SGHTA, FQGNSA. Written as DNA, the CDR3 is TGTGCCAGCAGCTTAGATCCAGGCTCCTACGAGCAGTACTTC. This translates into CASSLDPGSYEQYF. The full variable domain, rest sourced from reference TRBV7-2 and TRBJ2-7, is GAGVSQSPSNKVTEKGKDVELRCDPISGHTALYWYRQSLGQGLEFLIYFQGNSAPDKSGLPSDRFSAERTGGSVSTLTIQRTQQEDSAVYLCASSLDPGSYEQYFGPGTRLTVT.

V and J are TRBV7-2 and TRBJ2-7; TRBD1 aligns across 8 bases. The CDR3 runs 15 residues. Germline CDR1 reads SGHTA; CDR2 reads FQGNSA. Unmatched junction bases numbered 7, after V lost 1 base and J lost 5 bases. As DNA, the CDR3 is TGTGCCAGCAGCTTAGTCGAGACAGGGGAAAACGAGCAGTACTTC. Protein sequence: CASSLVETGENEQYF.

This clone was seen a few times. J is TRBJ1-5 and V is TRBV3-1 (or the pseudogene TRBV3-2); TRBD1 is a possible D gene (5 bases). The CDR3 contains 14 residues. Germline V CDR1 and CDR2: LGHDT, YNNKEL (reference sequence). Trimming took 4 bases from V and 4 from J, leaving 11 bases between them. CDR3 residues: CASSRGRGNQPQHF. The CDR3 DNA is TGTGCCAGCAGCCGCGGGAGGGGAAATCAGCCCCAGCATTTT.

V is TRBV12-3 or TRBV12-4 and J is TRBJ1-5, with D perhaps matching TRBD1 (6 bases). This CDR3 has 13 amino acids. Trimming stripped 4 bases from V and 7 bases from J, with 11 bases between. In DNA form, the CDR3 reads TGTGCCAGCAGTTACAGGGTTGGACAGCCCCAGCATTTT. As protein: CASSYRVGQPQHF.

This chain joins TRBV19 and TRBJ1-1; weak D call: TRBD1 (6 bases). Deletions cut 7 bases from V and 4 bases from J, with 10 bases between. Germline CDR1 reads LNHDA; CDR2 reads SQIVND (reference sequence). The CDR3 extends over 12 amino acids. CDR3 residues: CASIKGGTEAFF. The CDR3 DNA reads as TGTGCCAGTATCAAAGGGGGCACTGAAGCTTTCTTT.

The rearrangement joins TRBV12-5 to TRBJ1-1; D is unclear. Deletions cut 2 bases from V and 1 base from J, with 11 bases between. The CDR3 runs to 15 residues. CDR1 is LGHNT and CDR2 is FRNRAP in the germline V gene. The CDR3 sequence: CASGLSAAPNTEAFF. CDR3 nucleotide sequence: TGTGCTAGTGGTTTGTCCGCCGCCCCGAACACTGAAGCTTTCTTT.

The chain employs TRBV15 and TRBJ1-2; tentative D call: TRBD1 (5 bases). V was pared by 0 bases and J by 2 bases, with 10 bases between. This CDR3 comprises 15 residues. Germline lookup yields CDR1 LNHNV and CDR2 YYDKDF (reference sequence). CDR3 in DNA: TGTGCCACCAGCAGAGATGGGGCCCCCAACTATGGCTACACCTTC. It specifies CATSRDGAPNYGYTF. The whole variable domain, filled in from reference TRBV15 and TRBJ1-2, reads DAMVIQNPRYQVTQFGKPVTLSCSQTLNHNVMYWYQQKSSQAPKLLFHYYDKDFNNEADTPDNFQSRRPNTSFCFLDIRSPGLGDTAMYLCATSRDGAPNYGYTFGSGTRLTVV.

The chain joins TRBV4-1 to TRBJ1-5; D unclear. Looked up from germline, CDR1 is MGHRA and CDR2 is YSYEKL. Deletions cut 0 bases from V and 2 bases from J, with 17 bases between. The CDR3 is 18 residues long. CDR3 sequence: CASSQESSGGVGNQPQHF. In DNA, the CDR3 is TGCGCCAGCAGCCAAGAGAGCAGCGGCGGGGTTGGCAATCAGCCCCAGCATTTT.

The rearrangement uses TRBV6-4 and TRBJ2-5; 9 nucleotides match TRBD2. Germline lookup yields CDR1 MRHNA and CDR2 SNTAGT. This CDR3 has 15 amino acids. Trimming at V came to 5 bases and at J to 3 bases, leaving 7 bases not matched to a gene. The CDR3 DNA is TGTGCCAGCAGTCGGAGCGGGGGGCCTGAAGAGACCCAGTACTTC. Protein sequence: CASSRSGGPEETQYF.